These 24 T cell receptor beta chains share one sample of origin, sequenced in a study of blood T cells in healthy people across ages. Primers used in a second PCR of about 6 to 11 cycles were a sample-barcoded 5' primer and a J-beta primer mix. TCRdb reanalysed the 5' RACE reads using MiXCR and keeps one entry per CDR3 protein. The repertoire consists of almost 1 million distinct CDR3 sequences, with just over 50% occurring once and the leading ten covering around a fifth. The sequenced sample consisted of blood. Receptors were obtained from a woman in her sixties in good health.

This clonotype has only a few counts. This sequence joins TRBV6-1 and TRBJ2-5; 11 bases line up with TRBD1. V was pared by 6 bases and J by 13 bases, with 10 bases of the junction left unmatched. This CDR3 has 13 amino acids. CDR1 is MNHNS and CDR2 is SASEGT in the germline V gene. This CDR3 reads CASSVNPGQGAYF. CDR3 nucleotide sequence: TGTGCCAGCAGCGTCAATCCCGGACAGGGGGCGTACTTC.

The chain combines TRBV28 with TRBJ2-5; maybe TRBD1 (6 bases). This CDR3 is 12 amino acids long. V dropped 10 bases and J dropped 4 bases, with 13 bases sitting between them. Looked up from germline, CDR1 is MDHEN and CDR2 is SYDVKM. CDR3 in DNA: TGTGCCACCAGGACAGCCCCAGAGACCCAGTACTTC. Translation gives CATRTAPETQYF.

The CDR3 nucleotides are TGTGCCAGCAGCCTTCGACTAGCGGGAATCCCCTCCTACAATGAGCAGTTCTTC. Amino acid sequence: CASSLRLAGIPSYNEQFF. This rearrangement joins TRBV7-2 to TRBJ2-1; TRBD2 matches at 11 bases. Per the germline V gene, CDR1 is SGHTA and CDR2 is FQGNSA. This CDR3 is 18 amino acids long. V lost 5 bases, J lost 0 bases, and 9 bases stayed unmatched.

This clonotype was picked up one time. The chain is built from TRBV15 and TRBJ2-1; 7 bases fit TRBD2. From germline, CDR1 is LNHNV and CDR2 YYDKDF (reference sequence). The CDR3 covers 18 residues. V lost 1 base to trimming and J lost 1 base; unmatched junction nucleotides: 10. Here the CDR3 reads CATSRALRAGASYNEQFF. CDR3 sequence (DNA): TGTGCCACCAGCAGAGCTCTTAGGGCGGGAGCTTCCTACAATGAGCAGTTCTTC.

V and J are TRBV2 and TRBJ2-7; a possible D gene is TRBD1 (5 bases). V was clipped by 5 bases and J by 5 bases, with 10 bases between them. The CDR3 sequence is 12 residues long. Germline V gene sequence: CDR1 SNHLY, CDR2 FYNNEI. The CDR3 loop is CASSLGPDEQYF. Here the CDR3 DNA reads TGTGCCAGCAGTTTGGGGCCGGACGAGCAGTACTTC.

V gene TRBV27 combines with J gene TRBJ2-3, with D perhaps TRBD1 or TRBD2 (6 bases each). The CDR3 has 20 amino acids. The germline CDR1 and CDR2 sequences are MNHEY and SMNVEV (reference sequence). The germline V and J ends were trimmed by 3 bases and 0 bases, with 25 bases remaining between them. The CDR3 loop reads CASSLSGALGLPSSTDTQYF. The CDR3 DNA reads TGTGCCAGCAGTTTGTCAGGGGCGCTGGGACTCCCCTCGAGCACAGATACGCAGTATTTT.

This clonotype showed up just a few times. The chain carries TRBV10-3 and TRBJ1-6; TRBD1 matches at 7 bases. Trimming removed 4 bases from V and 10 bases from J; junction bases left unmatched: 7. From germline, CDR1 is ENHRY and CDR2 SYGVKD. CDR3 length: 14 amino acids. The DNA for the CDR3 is TGTGCCATCAGTGTCAACAGGGGTAGCTCACCCCTCCACTTT. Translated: CAISVNRGSSPLHF.

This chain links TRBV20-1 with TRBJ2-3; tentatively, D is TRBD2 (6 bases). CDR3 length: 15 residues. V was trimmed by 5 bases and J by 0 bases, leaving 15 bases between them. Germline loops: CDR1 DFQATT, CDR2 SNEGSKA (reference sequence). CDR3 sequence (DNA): TGCAGTGCTTGGGACTCAAAGTTTAGCACAGATACGCAGTATTTT. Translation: CSAWDSKFSTDTQYF.

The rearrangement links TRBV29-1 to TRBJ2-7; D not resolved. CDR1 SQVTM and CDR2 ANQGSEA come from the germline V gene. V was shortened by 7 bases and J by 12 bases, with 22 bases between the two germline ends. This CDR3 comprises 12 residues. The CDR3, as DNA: TGCAGCGGCTCGGTGGGGTCAAAGACCCGGTACTTC. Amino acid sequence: CSGSVGSKTRYF.

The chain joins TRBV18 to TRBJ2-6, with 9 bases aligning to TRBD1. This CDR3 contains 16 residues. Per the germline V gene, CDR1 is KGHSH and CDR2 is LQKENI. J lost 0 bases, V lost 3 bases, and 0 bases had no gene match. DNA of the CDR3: TGTGCCAGCTCACCGGGACAGGGCTCTGGGGCCAACGTCCTGACTTTC. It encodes CASSPGQGSGANVLTF.

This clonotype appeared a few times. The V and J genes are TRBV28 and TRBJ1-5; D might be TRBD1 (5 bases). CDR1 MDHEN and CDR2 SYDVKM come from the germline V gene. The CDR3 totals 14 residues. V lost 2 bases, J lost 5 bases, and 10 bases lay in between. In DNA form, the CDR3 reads TGTGCCAGCAGTTTAGCAGGGAACCATCAGCCCCAGCATTTT. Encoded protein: CASSLAGNHQPQHF.

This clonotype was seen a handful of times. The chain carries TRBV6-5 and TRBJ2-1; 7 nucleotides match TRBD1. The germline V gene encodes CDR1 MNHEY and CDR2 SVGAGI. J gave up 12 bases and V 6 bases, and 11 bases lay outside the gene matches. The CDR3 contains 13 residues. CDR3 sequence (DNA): TGTGCCAGCAGAACAACAGACAGGGTTCGGCAGTTCTTC. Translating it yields CASRTTDRVRQFF.

CDR3 nucleotide sequence: TGTGCCACCAGCAGAGATCTCTCCGCAGAGTACAATGAGCAGTTCTTC. Translated: CATSRDLSAEYNEQFF. The chain links TRBV15 to TRBJ2-1; the D is unclear. The CDR3 contains 16 residues. CDR1 LNHNV and CDR2 YYDKDF come from the germline V gene (reference sequence). V was shortened by 0 bases and J by 4 bases, with 13 bases between the two germline ends.

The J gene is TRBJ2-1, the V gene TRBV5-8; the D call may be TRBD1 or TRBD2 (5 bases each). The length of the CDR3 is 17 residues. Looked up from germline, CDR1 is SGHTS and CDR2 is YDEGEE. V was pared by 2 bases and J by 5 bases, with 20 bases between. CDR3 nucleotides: TGTGCCAGCAGCTTAGGGACCTGGGCCCCTAGAGACAATGAGCAGTTCTTC. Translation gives CASSLGTWAPRDNEQFF.

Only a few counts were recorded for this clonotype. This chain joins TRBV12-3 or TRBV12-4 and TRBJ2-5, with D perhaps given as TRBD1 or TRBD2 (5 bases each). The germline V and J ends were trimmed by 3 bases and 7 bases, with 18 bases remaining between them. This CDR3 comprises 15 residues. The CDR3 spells CASSFNFGGVVTQYF. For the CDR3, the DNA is TGTGCCAGCAGTTTCAATTTTGGGGGAGTTGTGACCCAGTACTTC.

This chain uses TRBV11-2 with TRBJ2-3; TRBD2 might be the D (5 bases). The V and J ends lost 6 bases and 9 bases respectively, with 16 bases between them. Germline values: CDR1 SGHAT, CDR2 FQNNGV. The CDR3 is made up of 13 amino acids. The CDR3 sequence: CASSLVGPGTQYF. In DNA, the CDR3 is TGTGCCAGCAGTCTCGTCGGCCCGGGGACGCAGTATTTT.

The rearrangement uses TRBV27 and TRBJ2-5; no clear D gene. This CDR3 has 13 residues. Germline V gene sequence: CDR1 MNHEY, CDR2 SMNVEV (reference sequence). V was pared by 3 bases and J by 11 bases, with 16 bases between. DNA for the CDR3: TGTGCCAGCAGTTTGGGCAGGACCTACGGGCAGTACTTC. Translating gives CASSLGRTYGQYF.

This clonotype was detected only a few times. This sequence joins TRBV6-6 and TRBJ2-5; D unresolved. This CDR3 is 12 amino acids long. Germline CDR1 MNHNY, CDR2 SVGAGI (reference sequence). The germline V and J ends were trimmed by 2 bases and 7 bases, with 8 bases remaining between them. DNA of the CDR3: TGTGCCAGCAGTTACGAGGATCGGACCCAGTACTTC. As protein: CASSYEDRTQYF.

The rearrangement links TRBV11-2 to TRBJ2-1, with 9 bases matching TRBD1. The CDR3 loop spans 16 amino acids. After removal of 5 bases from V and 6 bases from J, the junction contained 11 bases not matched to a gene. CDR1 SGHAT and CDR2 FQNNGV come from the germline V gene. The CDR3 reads CASSRLRDRVRNEQFF. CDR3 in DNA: TGTGCCAGCAGCCGACTCCGGGACAGGGTACGCAATGAGCAGTTCTTC.

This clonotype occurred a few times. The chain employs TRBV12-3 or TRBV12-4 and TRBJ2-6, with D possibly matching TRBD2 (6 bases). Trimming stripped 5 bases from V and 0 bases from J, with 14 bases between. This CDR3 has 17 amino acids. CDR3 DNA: TGTGCCAGCAGTGGGGGAGGTTTCTTCTCTGGGGCCAACGTCCTGACTTTC. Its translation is CASSGGGFFSGANVLTF.

The CDR3 is CASSPTGETSYNEQFF. The CDR3 nucleotides are TGTGCCAGCAGCCCCACCGGGGAGACATCCTACAATGAGCAGTTCTTC. The genes are TRBV27 and TRBJ2-1, with D tentatively TRBD2 (5 bases). CDR1 and CDR2 from the germline V gene are MNHEY and SMNVEV (reference sequence). V was shortened by 6 bases and J by 1 base, with 16 bases between the two germline ends. CDR3 size: 16 residues.

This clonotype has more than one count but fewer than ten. CDR3 residues: CASRQRESYEQYF. DNA of the CDR3: TGTGCCAGCAGGCAGCGGGAGTCCTACGAGCAGTACTTC. The chain links TRBV6-5 to TRBJ2-7, with 8 bases matching TRBD2. Looked up from germline, CDR1 is MNHEY and CDR2 is SVGAGI. This CDR3 is 13 amino acids long. V dropped 6 bases and J dropped 1; count of bases not matched to a gene: 2.

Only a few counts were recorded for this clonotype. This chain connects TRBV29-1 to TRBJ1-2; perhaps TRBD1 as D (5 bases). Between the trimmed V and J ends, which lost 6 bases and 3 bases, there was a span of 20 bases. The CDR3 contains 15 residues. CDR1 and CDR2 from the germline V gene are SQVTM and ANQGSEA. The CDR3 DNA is TGCAGCGTGCTCCCGGAGGGGAAGAGGGACTATGGCTACACCTTC. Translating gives CSVLPEGKRDYGYTF.

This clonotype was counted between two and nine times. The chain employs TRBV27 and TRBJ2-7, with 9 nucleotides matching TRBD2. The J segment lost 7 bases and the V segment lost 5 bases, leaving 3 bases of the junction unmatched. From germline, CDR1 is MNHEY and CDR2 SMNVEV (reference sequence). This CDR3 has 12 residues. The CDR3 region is CASSPTSGEQYF. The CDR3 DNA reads TGTGCCAGCAGTCCAACTAGCGGGGAGCAGTACTTC.